This T cell receptor (beta chain) was captured in a study of beta chain features in type 1 diabetes. Details on this clone: Its target is not known.

This CDR3 has 14 residues. The J segment lost 3 bases and the V segment lost 5 bases, leaving 4 bases of the junction unmatched. The V gene's germline CDR1 is SEHNR and CDR2 FQNEAQ (reference sequence). Study-wide points: Possible PCR preference for shorter templates applied equally to patients and controls. Moderate yet significant TCRB CDR3 shortening was seen in Type 1 diabetes patients in all four CD4+ subsets.

Every bit of the isolated RNA underwent reverse transcription, so sequencing read expressed TCRB transcripts. TCRdb's copy holds only in-frame clones and misses some; the assay was immunoSEQ multiplex PCR. The sample records some 200,000 clones, 16% being singletons. The origin of this receptor is a man in his thirties or forties with type 1 diabetes. The gene calls are TRBV7-9 and TRBJ1-1, with 9 bases that match TRBD1. The sequencing sample was made of naive CD4+ T cells from blood. The CDR3 is CASSPDRGDTEAFF. The CDR3 DNA sequence: TGTGCCAGCAGCCCAGACAGGGGGGACACTGAAGCTTTCTTT.